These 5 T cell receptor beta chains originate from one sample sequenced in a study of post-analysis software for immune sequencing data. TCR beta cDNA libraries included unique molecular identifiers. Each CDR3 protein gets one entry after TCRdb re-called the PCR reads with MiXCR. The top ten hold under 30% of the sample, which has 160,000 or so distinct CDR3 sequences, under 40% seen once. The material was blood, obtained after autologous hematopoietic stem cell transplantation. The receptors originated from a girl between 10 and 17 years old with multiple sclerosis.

CDR3 sequence (DNA): TGTGCCACCAGCAGAGACTGGATTGAGCAGTTCTTC. Translation: CATSRDWIEQFF. The J gene is TRBJ2-1, the V gene TRBV15; no firm D call. CDR3 length: 12 amino acids. Per germline, CDR1 LNHNV and CDR2 YYDKDF (reference sequence). V was shortened by 0 bases and J by 9 bases, with 6 bases between the two germline ends.

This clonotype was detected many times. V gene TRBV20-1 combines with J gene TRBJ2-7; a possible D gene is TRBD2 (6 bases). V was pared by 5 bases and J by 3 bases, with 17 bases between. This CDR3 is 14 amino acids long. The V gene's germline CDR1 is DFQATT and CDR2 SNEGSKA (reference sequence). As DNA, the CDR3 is TGCAGTGCTGCCAGTGATGGCGGGAACTACGAGCAGTACTTC. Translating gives CSAASDGGNYEQYF.

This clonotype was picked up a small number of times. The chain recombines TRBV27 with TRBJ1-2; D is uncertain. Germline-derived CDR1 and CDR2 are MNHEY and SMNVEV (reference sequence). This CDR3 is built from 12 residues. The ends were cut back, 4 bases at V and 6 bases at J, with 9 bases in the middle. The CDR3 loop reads CASSWWAHGYTF. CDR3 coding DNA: TGTGCCAGCAGTTGGTGGGCACATGGCTACACCTTC.

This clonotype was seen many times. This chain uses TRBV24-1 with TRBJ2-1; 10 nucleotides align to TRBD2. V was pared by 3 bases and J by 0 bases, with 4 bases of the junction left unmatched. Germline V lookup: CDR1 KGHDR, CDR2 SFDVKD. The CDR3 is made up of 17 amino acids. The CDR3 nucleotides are TGTGCCACCAGTGATGCCCTAGCGGGAGACTCCTACAATGAGCAGTTCTTC. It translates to CATSDALAGDSYNEQFF.

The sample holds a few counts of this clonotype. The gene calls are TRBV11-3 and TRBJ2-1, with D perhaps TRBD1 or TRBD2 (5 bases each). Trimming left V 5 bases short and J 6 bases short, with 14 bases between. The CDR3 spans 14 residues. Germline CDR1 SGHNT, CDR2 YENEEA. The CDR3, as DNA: TGTGCCAGCAGCCCAGCGGTGGGGCTCAATGAGCAGTTCTTC. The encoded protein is CASSPAVGLNEQFF.